The T cell receptor (beta chain) under discussion was sequenced for a study of T cell responses to AZD1222 COVID-19 vaccine. Clones were read by immunoSEQ multiplex PCR, and TCRdb kept only the in-frame ones, dropping some. In the table there are about 130,000 clones, roughly 91% of which are singletons. V was pared by 4 bases and J by 7 bases, with 13 bases between. This CDR3 comprises 13 residues. Germline CDR1 SNHLY, CDR2 FYNNEI. The rearrangement joins TRBV2 to TRBJ2-5; the D call may be TRBD1 or TRBD2 (5 bases each). The specimen comprised peripheral blood, sampled on day 0 of MenACWY control vaccination. The receptor was derived from an adult in good health. The CDR3 coding sequence is TGTGCCAGCAGTGCTGGTGGTGGGGGGACCCAGTACTTC. Its protein is CASSAGGGGTQYF.